The clone carrying this T cell receptor (beta chain) has a handful of counts. These data come from a study of T-cell memory formation after mild COVID-19. V lost 2 bases to trimming and J lost 2 bases; unmatched junction nucleotides: 13. Germline values: CDR1 KGHDR, CDR2 SFDVKD. This CDR3 has 19 residues. Using its own MiXCR run on the 5' RACE reads, TCRdb lists one record per CDR3 protein. The sample has some 290,000 distinct CDR3 sequences, 15% to 20% seen once. The sequence came from a man younger than 35 who had mild COVID-19 (a few samples of this study predate the infection). Cell type and time point are not known. What was sequenced was PBMCs or a T cell subset sorted from them (not recorded which). The chain is built from TRBV24-1 and TRBJ2-5; 10 nucleotides align to TRBD2. The CDR3 DNA is TGTGCCACCAGTGATTCTGGGGTGGCTAGCGGGGGCCTACAAGAGACCCAGTACTTC. It specifies CATSDSGVASGGLQETQYF.